One TCR beta chain is described in this entry. Antigen: not known. This sample stems from a study of cytomegalovirus exposure and HLA in healthy donors. Whole-study results and caveats: Later analysis identified around 15,000 TCR beta sequences associated with HLA alleles, using a false discovery rate threshold of 0.05.

PCR involved 60 Vbeta and 13 Jbeta primers. Only in-frame clones appear in the TCRdb table, and some are missing; sequencing was by immunoSEQ multiplex PCR. The repertoire holds about 78,000 clones, with more than 65% as singletons. V dropped 4 bases and J dropped 2 bases, with 9 bases sitting between them. This CDR3 contains 14 residues. Germline lookup yields CDR1 SQVTM and CDR2 ANQGSEA. This chain joins TRBV29-1 and TRBJ1-6; no definite D call. The TCR sequence derives from a middle-aged woman in good health and CMV-seropositive. The sequencing input was PBMCs. The CDR3 region has the DNA TGCAGCGTTGCCGAGGGCACCTATAATTCACCCCTCCACTTT. Its protein product is CSVAEGTYNSPLHF.